The clone carrying this TCR beta chain was counted only a few times. This entry belongs to a study of PD-L1 blockade in urothelial cancer. Only in-frame clones appear in the TCRdb table, and some are missing; sequencing was by immunoSEQ multiplex PCR. The sample has tens of thousands of clones, approximately 77% seen once; the top ten hold 3.6%. This clonotype was obtained from a man between 70 and 80 years old with urothelial cancer. The material was PBMCs, obtained around atezolizumab (anti-PD-L1) treatment.

CDR3 coding DNA: TGTGCCAGTAGTCCGCGGCCCGGAAGCCCCTACGAGCAGTACTTC. Protein: CASSPRPGSPYEQYF. V and J are TRBV19 and TRBJ2-7; D gene unclear. Germline V gives CDR1 LNHDA, CDR2 SQIVND (reference sequence). The V gene lost 5 bases and the J gene lost 2 bases, with 16 bases spanning the gap. The CDR3 has 15 residues.